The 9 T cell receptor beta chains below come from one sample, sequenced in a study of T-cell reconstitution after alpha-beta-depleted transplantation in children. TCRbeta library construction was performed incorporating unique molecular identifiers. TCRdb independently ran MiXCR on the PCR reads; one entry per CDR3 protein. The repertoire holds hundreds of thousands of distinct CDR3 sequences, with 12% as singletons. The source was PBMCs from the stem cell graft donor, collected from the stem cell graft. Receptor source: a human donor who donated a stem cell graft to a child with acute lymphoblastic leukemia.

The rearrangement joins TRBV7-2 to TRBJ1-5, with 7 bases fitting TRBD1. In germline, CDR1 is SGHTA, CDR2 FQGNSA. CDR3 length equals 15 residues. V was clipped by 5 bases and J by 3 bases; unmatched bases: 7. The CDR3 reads CASSQGGYDNQPQHF. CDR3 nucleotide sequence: TGTGCCAGCAGCCAGGGGGGATATGACAATCAGCCCCAGCATTTT.

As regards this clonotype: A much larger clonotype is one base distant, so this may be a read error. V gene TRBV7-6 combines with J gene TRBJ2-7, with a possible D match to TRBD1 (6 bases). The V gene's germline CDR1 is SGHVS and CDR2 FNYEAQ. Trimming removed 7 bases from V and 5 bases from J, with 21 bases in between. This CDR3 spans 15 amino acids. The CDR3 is CASIEKHQGKHEQYF. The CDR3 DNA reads TGTGCCAGCATCGAGAAACATCAGGGGAAGCACGAGCAGTACTTC. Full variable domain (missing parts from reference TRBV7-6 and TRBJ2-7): GAGVSQSPRYKVTKRGQDVALRCDPISGHVSLYWYRQALGQGPEFLTYFNYEAQQDKSGLPNDRFSAERPEGSISTLTIQRTEQRDSAMYRCASIEKHQGKHEQYFGPGTRLTVT.

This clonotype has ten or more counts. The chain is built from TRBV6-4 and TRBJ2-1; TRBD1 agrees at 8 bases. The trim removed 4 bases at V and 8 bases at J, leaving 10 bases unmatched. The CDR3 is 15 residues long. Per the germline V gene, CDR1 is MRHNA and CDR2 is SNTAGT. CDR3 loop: CASSASAGGEDEQFF. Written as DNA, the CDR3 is TGTGCCAGCAGTGCCTCCGCAGGGGGCGAAGATGAGCAGTTCTTC.

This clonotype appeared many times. The CDR3 nucleotides are TGCAGCGGGGGAGACAGGGCCAAAAACATTCAGTACTTC. Protein product: CSGGDRAKNIQYF. This chain joins TRBV29-1 and TRBJ2-4; D is perhaps TRBD1 (6 bases). Germline V gives CDR1 SQVTM, CDR2 ANQGSEA. Trimming shortened V by 7 bases and J by 1 base, and 11 bases separated the two germline ends. CDR3 length equals 13 residues. Full variable domain (rest looked up from reference TRBV29-1 and TRBJ2-4): SAVISQKPSRDICQRGTSLTIQCQVDSQVTMMFWYRQQPGQSLTLIATANQGSEATYESGFVIDKFPISRPNLTFSTLTVSNMSPEDSSIYLCSGGDRAKNIQYFGAGTRLSVL.

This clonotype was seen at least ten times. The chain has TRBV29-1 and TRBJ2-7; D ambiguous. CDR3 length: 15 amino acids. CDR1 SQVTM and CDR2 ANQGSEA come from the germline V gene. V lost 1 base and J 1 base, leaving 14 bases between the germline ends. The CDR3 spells CSVEVLGRGSYEQYF. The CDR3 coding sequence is TGCAGCGTTGAAGTTCTTGGTAGAGGATCCTACGAGCAGTACTTC.

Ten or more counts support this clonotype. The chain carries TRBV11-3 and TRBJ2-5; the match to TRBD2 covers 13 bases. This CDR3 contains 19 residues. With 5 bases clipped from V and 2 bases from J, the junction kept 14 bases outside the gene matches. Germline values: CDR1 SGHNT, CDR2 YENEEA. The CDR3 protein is CASSISGTSGTLLQETQYF. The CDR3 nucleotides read TGTGCCAGCAGCATCTCCGGGACTAGCGGGACGCTTCTTCAAGAGACCCAGTACTTC. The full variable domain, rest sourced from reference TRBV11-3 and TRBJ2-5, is EAGVVQSPRYKIIEKKQPVAFWCNPISGHNTLYWYLQNLGQGPELLIRYENEEAVDDSQLPKDRFSAERLKGVDSTLKIQPAELGDSAVYLCASSISGTSGTLLQETQYFGPGTRLLVL.

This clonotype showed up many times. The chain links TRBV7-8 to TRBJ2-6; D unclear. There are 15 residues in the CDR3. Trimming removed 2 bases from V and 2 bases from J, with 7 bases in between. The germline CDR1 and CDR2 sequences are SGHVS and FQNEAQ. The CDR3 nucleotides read TGTGCCAGCAGCTTATACAGAGCTGGGGCCAACGTCCTGACTTTC. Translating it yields CASSLYRAGANVLTF.

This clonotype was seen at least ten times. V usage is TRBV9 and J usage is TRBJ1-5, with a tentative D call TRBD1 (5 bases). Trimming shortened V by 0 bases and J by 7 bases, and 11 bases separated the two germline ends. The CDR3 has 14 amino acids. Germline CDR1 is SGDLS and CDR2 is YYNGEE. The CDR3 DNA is TGTGCCAGCAGCGTAGCGGGGGACGACCAGCCCCAGCATTTT. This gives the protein CASSVAGDDQPQHF.

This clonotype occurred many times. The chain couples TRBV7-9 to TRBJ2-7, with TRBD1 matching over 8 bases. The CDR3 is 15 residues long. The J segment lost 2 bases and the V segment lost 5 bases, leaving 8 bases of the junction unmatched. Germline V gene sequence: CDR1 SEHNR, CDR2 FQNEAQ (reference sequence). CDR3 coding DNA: TGTGCCAGCAGCCATGGCAGGGGGCTCACCTACGAGCAGTACTTC. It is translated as CASSHGRGLTYEQYF.